This T cell receptor (delta chain) was identified during a study of gamma-delta T cells after stem cell transplantation. This clone is large (0.1 to 1%). This CDR3 is also generated by other DNA sequences in the sample. This CDR3 region has 23 residues. The J segment lost 0 bases and the V segment lost 5 bases, leaving 26 bases of the junction unmatched. Germline loops: CDR1 GEAIGNYY, CDR2 EKD. TCRdb reanalysed the RT-PCR reads with CATT. This sample carries about 2,800 delta-chain clones, about 2.9% of them seen once, and the ten largest clones take 21%. This rearrangement joins TRDV2 to TRDJ1; 13 bases fit TRDD3. Sample: gamma-delta T cells. The sequence came from a human donor. It is not recorded whose cells these are; they may come from a transplant donor. The CDR3 DNA is TGTGCCTGTGCCCCTATACCACTTCCTACAACTGGGGGATACGGGCCGTACACCGATAAACTCATCTTT. Its protein is CACAPIPLPTTGGYGPYTDKLIF.